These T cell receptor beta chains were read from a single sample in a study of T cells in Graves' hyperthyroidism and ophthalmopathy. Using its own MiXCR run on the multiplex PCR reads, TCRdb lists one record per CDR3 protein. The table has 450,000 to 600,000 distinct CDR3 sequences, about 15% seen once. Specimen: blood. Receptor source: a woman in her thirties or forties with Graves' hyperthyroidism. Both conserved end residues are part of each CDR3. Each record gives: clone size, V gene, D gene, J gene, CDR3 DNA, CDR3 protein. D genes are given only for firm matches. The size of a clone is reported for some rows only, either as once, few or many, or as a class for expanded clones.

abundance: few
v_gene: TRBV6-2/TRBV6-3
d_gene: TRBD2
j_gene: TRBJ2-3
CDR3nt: TGTGCCAGCTCAAATCCCAGAGTTGGGACTAGCATCACAGATACGCAGTATTTT
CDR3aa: CASSNPRVGTSITDTQYF

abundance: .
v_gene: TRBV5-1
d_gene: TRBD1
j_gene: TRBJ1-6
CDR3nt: TGCGCCAGCAGCAGGACCGGGACAGGGAGGGAGAATTCACCCCTCCACTTT
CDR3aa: CASSRTGTGRENSPLHF

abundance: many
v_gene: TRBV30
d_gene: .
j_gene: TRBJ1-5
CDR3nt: TGTGCCTGGAATACGGGGACATCAGAACAGCCCCAGCATTTT
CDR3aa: CAWNTGTSEQPQHF

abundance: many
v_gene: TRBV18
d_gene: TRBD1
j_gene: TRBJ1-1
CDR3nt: TGTGCCAGCTCAACAGGGGAGAACACTGAAGCTTTCTTT
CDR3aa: CASSTGENTEAFF

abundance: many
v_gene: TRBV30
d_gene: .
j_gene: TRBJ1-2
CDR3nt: TGTGCCTGGGGGATTTCGGGGGTCGGCTACACCTTC
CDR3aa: CAWGISGVGYTF

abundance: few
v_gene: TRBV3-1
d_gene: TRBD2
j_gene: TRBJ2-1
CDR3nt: TGTGCCAGCAGGGCCAGAGCGGGAGACAATGAGCAGTTCTTC
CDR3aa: CASRARAGDNEQFF

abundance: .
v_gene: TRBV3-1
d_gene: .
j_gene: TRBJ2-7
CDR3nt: TGTGCCAGCAGCCAGGAACAGGTTAAAGAGCAGTACTTC
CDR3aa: CASSQEQVKEQYF

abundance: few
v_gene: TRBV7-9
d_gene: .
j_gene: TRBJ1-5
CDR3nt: TGTGCCAGCAGCTTAGATAGTGTTCAGGGTGAGCAGCCCCAGCATTTT
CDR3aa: CASSLDSVQGEQPQHF

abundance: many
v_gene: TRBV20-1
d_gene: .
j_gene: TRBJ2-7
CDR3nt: TGCAGTGCTTACCCCGGGACTGGGGCCTACGAGCAGTACTTC
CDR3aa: CSAYPGTGAYEQYF

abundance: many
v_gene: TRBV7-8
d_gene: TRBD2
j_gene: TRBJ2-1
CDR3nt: TGTGCCAGCAGCTTAGTCCCGGGGAGGGGTCCGAATGAGCAGTTCTTC
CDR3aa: CASSLVPGRGPNEQFF

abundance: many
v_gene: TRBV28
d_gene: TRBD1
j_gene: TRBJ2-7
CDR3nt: TGTGCCAGCAGTCAACAGGGGTTCTACGAGCAGTACTTC
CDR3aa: CASSQQGFYEQYF

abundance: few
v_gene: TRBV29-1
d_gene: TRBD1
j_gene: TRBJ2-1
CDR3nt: TGCAGCGTTGAAGGTCCTGGACAGGGATTCTACAATGAGCAGTTCTTC
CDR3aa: CSVEGPGQGFYNEQFF

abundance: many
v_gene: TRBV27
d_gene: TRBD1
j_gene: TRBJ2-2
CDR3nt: TGTGCCAGCAGTATTACAGGGGGCTCGATTCGAACCGGGGAGCTGTTTTTT
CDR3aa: CASSITGGSIRTGELFF

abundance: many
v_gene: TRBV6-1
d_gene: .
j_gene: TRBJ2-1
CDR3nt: TGTGCCAGTCCTGGGGGCCTAAATGAGCAGTTCTTC
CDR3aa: CASPGGLNEQFF

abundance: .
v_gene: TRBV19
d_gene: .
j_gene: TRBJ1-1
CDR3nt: TGTGCCAGTAGTTCGACACTTTACACTGAAGCTTTCTTT
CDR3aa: CASSSTLYTEAFF

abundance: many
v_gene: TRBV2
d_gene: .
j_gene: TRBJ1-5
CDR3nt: TGTGCCAGCAGTGAAGTTAGTAGCAATCAGCCCCAGCATTTT
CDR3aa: CASSEVSSNQPQHF

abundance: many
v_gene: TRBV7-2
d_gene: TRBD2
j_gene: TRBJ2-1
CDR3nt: TGTGCCAGCAGCGCTACCGGGACTACGATCAATGAGCAGTTCTTC
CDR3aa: CASSATGTTINEQFF

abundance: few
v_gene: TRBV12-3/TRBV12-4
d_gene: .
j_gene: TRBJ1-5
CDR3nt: TGTGCCAGCAGTTTATCACCCTTTGGGGGGGAGAGTCAGCCCCAGCATTTT
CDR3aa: CASSLSPFGGESQPQHF

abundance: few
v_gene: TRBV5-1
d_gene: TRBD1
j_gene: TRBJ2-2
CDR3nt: TGCGCCAGCTTCGGGACAGGGGGCAGGACCGGGGAGCTGTTTTTT
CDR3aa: CASFGTGGRTGELFF

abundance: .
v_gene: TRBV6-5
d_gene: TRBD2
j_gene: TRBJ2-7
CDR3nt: TGTGCCAGCAGTTACCGGACTAGCAAGTCCTACGAGCAGTACTTC
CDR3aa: CASSYRTSKSYEQYF

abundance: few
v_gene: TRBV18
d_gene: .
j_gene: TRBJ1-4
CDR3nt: TGTGCCAGCTCACCACAGGGGCTGAGTCCGAAAGAAAAACTGTTTTTT
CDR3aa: CASSPQGLSPKEKLFF

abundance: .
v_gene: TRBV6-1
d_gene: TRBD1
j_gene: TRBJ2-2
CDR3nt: TGTGCCAGCACCGACAGGGGGCTTACCGGGGAGCTGTTTTTT
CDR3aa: CASTDRGLTGELFF

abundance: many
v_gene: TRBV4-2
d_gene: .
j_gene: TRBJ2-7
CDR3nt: TGTGCCAGCAGCCAGCCCCCTGATCTCGAGCAGTACTTC
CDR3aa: CASSQPPDLEQYF

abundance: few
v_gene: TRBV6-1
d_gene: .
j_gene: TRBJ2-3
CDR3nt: TGTGCCAGCAGACGTGACAGTTCCGATACGCAGTATTTT
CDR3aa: CASRRDSSDTQYF

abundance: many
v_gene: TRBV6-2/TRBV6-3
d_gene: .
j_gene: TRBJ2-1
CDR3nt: TGTGCCAGCTCCGAAAGGACTTTTATCGAGTTCTTC
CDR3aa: CASSERTFIEFF

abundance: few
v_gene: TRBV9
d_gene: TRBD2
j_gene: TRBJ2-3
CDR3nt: TGTGCCAGCAGCGTAGGTGGACTAGCGGGCGTAGATACGCAGTATTTT
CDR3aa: CASSVGGLAGVDTQYF

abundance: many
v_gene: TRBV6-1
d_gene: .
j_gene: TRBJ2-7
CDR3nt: TGTGCCAGCAGTTATATGAAGGGCACCTACGAGCAGTACTTC
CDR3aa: CASSYMKGTYEQYF

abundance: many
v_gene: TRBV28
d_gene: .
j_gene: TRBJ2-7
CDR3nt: TGTGCCAGCAGTTTAGGGGGACAAAGCTCCTACGAGCAGTACTTC
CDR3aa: CASSLGGQSSYEQYF

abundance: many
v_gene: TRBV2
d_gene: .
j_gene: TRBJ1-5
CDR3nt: TGTGCCAGCAGCTTAGGGACGGGGGGGAATCAGCCCCAGCATTTT
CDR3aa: CASSLGTGGNQPQHF

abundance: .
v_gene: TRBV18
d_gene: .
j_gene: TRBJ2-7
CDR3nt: TGTGCCAGCTCACCAACTGCTACCTACGAGCAGTACTTC
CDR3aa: CASSPTATYEQYF

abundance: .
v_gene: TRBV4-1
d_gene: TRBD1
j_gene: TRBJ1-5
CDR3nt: TGCGCCAGCAGCCAGTTACCGGGACAGGGCACTCAGCCCCAGCATTTT
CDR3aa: CASSQLPGQGTQPQHF

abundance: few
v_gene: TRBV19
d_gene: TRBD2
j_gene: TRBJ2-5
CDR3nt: TGTGCCAGTAGTACTCTAGCGGGAGAAGAGACCCAGTACTTC
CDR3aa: CASSTLAGEETQYF

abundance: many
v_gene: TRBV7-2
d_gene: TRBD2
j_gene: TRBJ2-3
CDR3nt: TGTGCCAGCAGATCTAGCGGGATGATCATCACAGATACGCAGTATTTT
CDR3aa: CASRSSGMIITDTQYF

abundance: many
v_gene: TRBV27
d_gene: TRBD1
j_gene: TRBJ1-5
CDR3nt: TGTGCCAGCGGACAGGGGAATCAGCCCCAGCATTTT
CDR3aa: CASGQGNQPQHF

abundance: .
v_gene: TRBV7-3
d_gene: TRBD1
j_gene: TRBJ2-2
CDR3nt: TGTGCCAGCAGCCCACAAGGGACAGCGAACACCGGGGAGCTGTTTTTT
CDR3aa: CASSPQGTANTGELFF

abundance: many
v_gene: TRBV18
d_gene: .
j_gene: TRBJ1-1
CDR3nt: TGTGCCAGCTCACCCCCGGCGACCAACACTGAAGCTTTCTTT
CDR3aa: CASSPPATNTEAFF

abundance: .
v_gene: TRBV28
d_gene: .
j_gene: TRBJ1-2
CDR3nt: TGTGCCAGCACGGGGGCTGACTATGGCTACACCTTC
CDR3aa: CASTGADYGYTF

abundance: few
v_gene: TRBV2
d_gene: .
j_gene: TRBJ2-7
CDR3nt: TGTGCCAGCACTAGCCTAGCGTCAAGCTCCTACGAGCAGTACTTC
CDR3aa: CASTSLASSSYEQYF

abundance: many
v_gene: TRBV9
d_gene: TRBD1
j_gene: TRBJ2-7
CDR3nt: TGTGCCAGCAGCGCGACAGGGCTAGACTACGAGCAGTACTTC
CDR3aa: CASSATGLDYEQYF

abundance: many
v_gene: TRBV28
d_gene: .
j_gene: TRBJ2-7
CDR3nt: TGTGCCAGCAGTCCTCGGGACTCTATCGACCACGAGCAGTACTTC
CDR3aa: CASSPRDSIDHEQYF

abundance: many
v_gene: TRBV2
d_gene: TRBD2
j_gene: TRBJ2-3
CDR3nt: TGTGCCAGCAGGCCGGGACTAGGAGCAGATACGCAGTATTTT
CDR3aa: CASRPGLGADTQYF

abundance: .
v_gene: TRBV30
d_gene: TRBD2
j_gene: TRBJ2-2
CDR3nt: TGTGCCTATCGCGGGAGTAAAACCGGGGAGCTGTTTTTT
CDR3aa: CAYRGSKTGELFF

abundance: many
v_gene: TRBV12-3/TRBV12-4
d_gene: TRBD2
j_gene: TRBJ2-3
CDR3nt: TGTGCCAGCAGCCGTCCTAGCGGGAGTGGTACAGATACGCAGTATTTT
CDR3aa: CASSRPSGSGTDTQYF

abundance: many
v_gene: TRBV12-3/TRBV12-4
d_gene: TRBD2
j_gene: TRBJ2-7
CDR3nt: TGTGCCAGCAGTTTCGCGGGAGGGAATGAAGAGCAGTACTTC
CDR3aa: CASSFAGGNEEQYF

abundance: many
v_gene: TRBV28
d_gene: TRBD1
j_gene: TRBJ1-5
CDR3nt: TGTGCCAGCAGAACCGGGACAGGGATTCAGCCCCAGCATTTT
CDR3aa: CASRTGTGIQPQHF

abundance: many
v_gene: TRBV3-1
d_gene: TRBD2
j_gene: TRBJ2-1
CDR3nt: TGTGCCAGCAGCCAAGCTAGCGGGATATTCTACTATTACAATGAGCAGTTCTTC
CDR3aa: CASSQASGIFYYYNEQFF

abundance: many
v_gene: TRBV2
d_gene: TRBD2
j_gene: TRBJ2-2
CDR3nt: TGTGCCAGCAGTGAATTAGCGGGAGACACCGGGGAGCTGTTTTTT
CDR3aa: CASSELAGDTGELFF

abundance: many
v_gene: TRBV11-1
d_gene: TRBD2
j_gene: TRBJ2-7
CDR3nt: TGTGCCAGCAGCTTAGACGGCGGGGGGGCCAACCCCTACGAGCAGTACTTC
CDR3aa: CASSLDGGGANPYEQYF

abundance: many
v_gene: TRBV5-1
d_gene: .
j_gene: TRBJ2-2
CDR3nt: TGCGCCAGCAGCTCGGATACCGGGGCCCCGACCGGGGAGCTGTTTTTT
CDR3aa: CASSSDTGAPTGELFF

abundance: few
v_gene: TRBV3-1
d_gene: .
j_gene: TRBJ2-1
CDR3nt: TGTGCCAGCAGCCAAGTTTTCCAGTATGAGCAGTTCTTC
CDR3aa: CASSQVFQYEQFF

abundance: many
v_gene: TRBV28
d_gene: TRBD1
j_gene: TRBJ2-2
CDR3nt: TGTGCCAGCAGTACCCCCTCCAGGGGGAGAAACACCGGGGAGCTGTTTTTT
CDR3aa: CASSTPSRGRNTGELFF

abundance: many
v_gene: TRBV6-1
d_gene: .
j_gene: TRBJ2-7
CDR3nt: TGTGCCAGCAGTAAACTAGCAATCTACGAGCAGTACTTC
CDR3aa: CASSKLAIYEQYF

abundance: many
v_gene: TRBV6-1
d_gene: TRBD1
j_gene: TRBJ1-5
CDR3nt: TGTGCCAGCACTGCGACAGGGGCTCAGCCCCAGCATTTT
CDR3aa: CASTATGAQPQHF

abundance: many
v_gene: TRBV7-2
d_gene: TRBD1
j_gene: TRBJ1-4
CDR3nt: TGTGCCAGCAGCTTAGCCGGGACAGTGAATGAAAAACTGTTTTTT
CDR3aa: CASSLAGTVNEKLFF

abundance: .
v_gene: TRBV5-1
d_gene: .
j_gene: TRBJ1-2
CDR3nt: TGCGCCAGCAGCTTGGGTCCGTCCCTACCCGCTAACTATGGCTACACCTTC
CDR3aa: CASSLGPSLPANYGYTF

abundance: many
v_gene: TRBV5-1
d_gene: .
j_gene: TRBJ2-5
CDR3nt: TGCGCCAGCAGCTTGGATTTGGGGGGCGCAATTAGAGAGACCCAGTACTTC
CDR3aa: CASSLDLGGAIRETQYF

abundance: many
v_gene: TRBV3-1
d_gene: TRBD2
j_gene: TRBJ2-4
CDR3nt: TGTGCCAGCAGCGGGTGGGAGGGCGCCAAAAACATTCAGTACTTC
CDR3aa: CASSGWEGAKNIQYF

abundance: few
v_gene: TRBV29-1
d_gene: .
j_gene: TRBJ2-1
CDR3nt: TGCAGCGTTGGGGGGGCAGGGGGTTACAATGAGCAGTTCTTC
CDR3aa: CSVGGAGGYNEQFF